Following are 2 T cell receptor beta chains from one sample sequenced in a study of tumour-infiltrating T cells in Burkitt lymphoma (TCRdb year 2020). Library construction relied on the immunoSEQ multiplex PCR assay. The table was pulled from immuneACCESS by TCRdb, which kept in-frame rearrangements only. Such tables lose some clones; where checked, under half of the loss comes from unresolved V genes, and the rest has no known cause. For this sample there are 13,000 to 15,000 clones; around 30% appear just once. Clones ranked in the top ten supply more than 5.5% of the sample. Sequenced: tumor tissue. The receptor set was obtained from a human donor with diffuse large B-cell lymphoma.

In this sample, this clone turned up a few times. The chain employs TRBV4-2 and TRBJ2-1, with 8 nucleotides matching TRBD2. CDR1 is LGHNA, CDR2 YNFKEQ, per germline. The J segment lost 7 bases and the V segment lost 0 bases, leaving 8 bases of the junction unmatched. The CDR3 sequence is 16 residues long. CDR3 loop: CASSQEGPSGRNEQFF. The DNA for the CDR3 is TGTGCCAGCAGCCAAGAAGGGCCTAGCGGGCGGAATGAGCAGTTCTTC.

The chain employs TRBV29-1 and TRBJ1-1; no firm D call. The CDR3 spans 11 residues. Trimming shortened V by 5 bases and J by 4 bases, and 8 bases separated the two germline ends. Germline V gene lookup returns CDR1 SQVTM and CDR2 ANQGSEA. The CDR3 is CSVLRVTEAFF. The CDR3 coding sequence is TGCAGCGTTTTAAGGGTCACTGAAGCTTTCTTT.